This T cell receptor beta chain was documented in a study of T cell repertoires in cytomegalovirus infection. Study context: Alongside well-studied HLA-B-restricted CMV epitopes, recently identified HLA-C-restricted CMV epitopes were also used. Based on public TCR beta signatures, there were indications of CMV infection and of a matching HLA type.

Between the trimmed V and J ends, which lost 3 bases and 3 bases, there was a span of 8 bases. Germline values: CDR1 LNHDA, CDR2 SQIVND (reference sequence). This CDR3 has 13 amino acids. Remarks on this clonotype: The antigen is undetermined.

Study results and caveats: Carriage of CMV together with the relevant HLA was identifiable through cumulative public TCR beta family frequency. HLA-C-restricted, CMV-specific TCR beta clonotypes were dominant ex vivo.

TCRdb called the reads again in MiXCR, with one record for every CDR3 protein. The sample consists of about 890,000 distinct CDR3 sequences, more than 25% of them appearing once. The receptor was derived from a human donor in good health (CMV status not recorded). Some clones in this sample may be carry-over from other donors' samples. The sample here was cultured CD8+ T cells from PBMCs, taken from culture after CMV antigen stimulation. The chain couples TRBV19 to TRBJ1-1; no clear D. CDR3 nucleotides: TGTGCCAGTAGTATTTTCGGGGACACTGAAGCTTTCTTT. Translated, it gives CASSIFGDTEAFF. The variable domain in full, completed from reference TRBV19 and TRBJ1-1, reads DGGITQSPKYLFRKEGQNVTLSCEQNLNHDAMYWYRQDPGQGLRLIYYSQIVNDFQKGDIAEGYSVSREKKESFPLTVTSAQKNPTAFYLCASSIFGDTEAFFGQGTRLTVV.